A single sample gave rise to the 12 T cell receptor beta chains below, sequenced in a study of T cells in Graves' hyperthyroidism and ophthalmopathy (dated by TCRdb to between 2017 and 2020). The protocol used for the library was multiplex PCR. The sequencer was an Illumina HiSeq 2000. The TCR beta CDR3 regions were amplified from RNA transcripts. A first-round RT-PCR of the TCR CDR3 used the HTBI primer set with the Qiagen OneStep RT-PCR kit. TCRdb reprocessing: public reads trimmed at Q25 with fastp, clones called with MiXCR, in-frame beta chains kept. Rows matching on CDR3 protein sequence are summarized as one entry with the most common DNA and genes. This sample is represented by under 650,000 distinct CDR3 sequences; around 16% of them were singletons. The ten top clones hold 3.8% of the sample. Sequenced material: blood. These receptors came from a woman younger than 45 with Graves' hyperthyroidism.

J is TRBJ1-4 and V is TRBV27; TRBD1 agrees at 8 bases. The germline gives CDR1 MNHEY, CDR2 SMNVEV (reference sequence). The ends lost 6 bases at V and 6 bases at J; junction bases unmatched: 12. The length of the CDR3 is 16 residues. The CDR3 nucleotides are TGTGCCAGCAGCCCAATACCGACAGGGGCCGATGAAAAACTGTTTTTT. This sequence encodes CASSPIPTGADEKLFF.

This clonotype was observed a handful of times. The V and J genes are TRBV20-1 and TRBJ2-1, with 9 nucleotides matching TRBD2. The germline gives CDR1 DFQATT, CDR2 SNEGSKA (reference sequence). V dropped 1 base and J dropped 9; count of bases not matched to a gene: 10. This CDR3 is 15 amino acids long. DNA for the CDR3: TGCAGTGCTAGAGGAAGAGGCGGGAGGGCCCGTGAGCAGTTCTTC. Translation gives CSARGRGGRAREQFF.

Comment on this clonotype: A much bigger clone sits one base away, suggesting this may be a read error. The chain combines TRBV27 with TRBJ1-1, with TRBD1 as a possible D gene (6 bases). The CDR3 spans 14 residues. Per germline, CDR1 MNHEY and CDR2 SMNVEV (reference sequence). The DNA of the CDR3 is TGTGCCAGCAGTTTATTTGACAGGAACACTGGAGCTTTCTTT. This gives the protein CASSLFDRNTGAFF.

This clonotype appeared many times. The chain joins TRBV30 to TRBJ1-1; D is undetermined. The V gene's germline CDR1 is GTSNPN and CDR2 SVGIG (reference sequence). Between the trimmed V and J ends, which lost 1 base and 0 bases, there was a span of 3 bases. The CDR3 extends over 12 amino acids. The CDR3 spells CAWSGLNTEAFF. The CDR3 nucleotides are TGTGCCTGGAGTGGACTGAACACTGAAGCTTTCTTT.

The chain carries TRBV6-1 and TRBJ2-7; 8 bases match TRBD2. J gave up 3 bases and V 2 bases, and 6 bases lay outside the gene matches. The CDR3 runs to 15 residues. The V gene's germline CDR1 is MNHNS and CDR2 SASEGT. As DNA, the CDR3 is TGTGCCAGCAGTGAACACTTTGGGACTAGCTACGAGCAGTACTTC. Translation gives CASSEHFGTSYEQYF.

This clonotype appeared many times. The chain links TRBV7-6 to TRBJ2-1; TRBD2 is a possible D gene (6 bases). The CDR3 has 17 residues. Deletions cut 0 bases from V and 0 bases from J, with 12 bases between. Germline loops: CDR1 SGHVS, CDR2 FNYEAQ. DNA of the CDR3: TGTGCCAGCAGCTTAGCGGAGCGGGTCCCCTCCTACAATGAGCAGTTCTTC. Protein sequence: CASSLAERVPSYNEQFF.

This clonotype occurred many times. V usage is TRBV6-1 and J usage is TRBJ2-7, with 7 bases fitting TRBD1. CDR3 size: 15 residues. The germline V gene encodes CDR1 MNHNS and CDR2 SASEGT. V shed 5 bases and J 3 bases; nucleotides not matched to a gene: 10. CDR3 sequence reads: CASSSPGQTFYEQYF. The DNA for the CDR3 is TGTGCCAGCAGTTCACCGGGACAGACGTTCTACGAGCAGTACTTC.

This clonotype was detected only a few times. The CDR3 nucleotides read TGTGCCATAAGGAACGGATTGAACACTGAAGCTTTCTTT. Amino acid sequence: CAIRNGLNTEAFF. V gene TRBV19 combines with J gene TRBJ1-1, with D unresolved. From germline, CDR1 is LNHDA and CDR2 SQIVND (reference sequence). Trimming shortened V by 10 bases and J by 0 bases, and 12 bases separated the two germline ends. The CDR3 runs 13 residues.

This clonotype was counted only a few times. The V call is TRBV12-3 or TRBV12-4, the J call TRBJ2-5, with D possibly matching TRBD2 (6 bases). The CDR3 length is 13 residues. Trimming took off 7 bases at V and 4 bases at J, with 13 bases between the two ends. CDR3 DNA: TGTGCCAGCATCCTCGGAGCGGGAGAGACCCAGTACTTC. Amino acid sequence: CASILGAGETQYF.

V and J are TRBV27 and TRBJ1-1, with D hard to call. The CDR3 runs 10 residues. From germline, CDR1 is MNHEY and CDR2 SMNVEV (reference sequence). The V end was cut by 7 bases, the J end by 6 bases, with 6 bases between. Here the CDR3 reads CASNWPEAFF. CDR3 sequence (DNA): TGTGCCAGCAATTGGCCTGAAGCTTTCTTT.

This clonotype came up many times. Written as DNA, the CDR3 is TGTGCCAGCAGCAACCTTGGGGTGTACAAAAACATTCAGTACTTC. Residues: CASSNLGVYKNIQYF. The chain recombines TRBV27 with TRBJ2-4; D gene ambiguous. The CDR3 covers 15 residues. Trimming left V 6 bases short and J 3 bases short, with 15 bases between. The V gene's germline CDR1 is MNHEY and CDR2 SMNVEV (reference sequence).

This clonotype has just a few counts. Being one base from a much bigger clone, this may be a read error. This rearrangement joins TRBV11-2 to TRBJ2-7; 7 nucleotides align to TRBD1. The CDR3 has 13 residues. Looked up from germline, CDR1 is SGHAT and CDR2 is FQNNGV. V shed 4 bases, J shed 3 bases, and the junction held 3 bases outside the gene matches. Written as DNA, the CDR3 is TGTGCCAGCAGCTGGGACAGAAACTACGAGCAGTACTTC. The encoded protein is CASSWDRNYEQYF.